This T cell receptor (beta chain) is drawn from a study of T cell responses to AZD1222 COVID-19 vaccine. Looking at the study overall: Second doses at about 4 or about 12 weeks were pooled.

Trimming removed 6 bases at V and 5 bases at J, with 11 bases between. Germline loops: CDR1 MNHNY, CDR2 SVGAGI (reference sequence). CDR3 length equals 13 residues. Whole-study findings and limits: Clonal diversity was possibly underestimated, and white British individuals and females predominated among donors. It was only after the peak T cell response that any repertoires were sampled. Spike-wide vaccine-associated CD4 TCRs dominated at 160-218 and 743-854.

The method was immunoSEQ multiplex PCR; TCRdb's version includes in-frame clones alone and lacks a portion of them. This sample yields about 120,000 clones, of which 70% to 90% are seen a single time; around 8.7% belongs to the top ten. As concerns this clone: The antigen remains undetermined.

The chain has TRBV6-6 and TRBJ1-5, with D possibly TRBD1 on 6 matching bases. Sequences were derived from peripheral blood, sampled on day 0 of AZD1222 vaccination. The source is an adult in good health. CDR3 in DNA: TGTGCCAGCAGAACACAGGGTTATCAGCCCCAGCATTTT. It specifies CASRTQGYQPQHF.